A single sample gave rise to the 31 T cell receptor beta chains below, sequenced in a study of cytomegalovirus exposure and HLA in healthy donors. The PCR ran on 60 Vbeta and 13 Jbeta primers. Here immunoSEQ multiplex PCR was the method, and the copy in TCRdb shows in-frame clones only, minus some. Its listing shows 95,000 to 150,000 clones. Sequenced sample: PBMCs. These receptors all stem from a man between 18 and 29 years old in good health and CMV-seronegative.

The chain is built from TRBV10-3 and TRBJ2-5, with D hard to call. CDR3 length equals 13 residues. V was trimmed by 0 bases and J by 2 bases, leaving 4 bases between them. Germline values: CDR1 ENHRY, CDR2 SYGVKD. CDR3 loop: CAISESLQETQYF. The CDR3, as DNA: TGTGCCATCAGTGAGTCATTACAAGAGACCCAGTACTTC.

This chain uses TRBV6-5 with TRBJ2-3; possibly TRBD2 for D (5 bases). The V gene lost 7 bases and the J gene lost 8 bases, with 13 bases spanning the gap. Germline V gene lookup returns CDR1 MNHEY and CDR2 SVGAGI. This CDR3 spans 12 amino acids. CDR3 loop: CASTARTSTQYF. For the CDR3, the DNA is TGTGCCAGCACCGCCCGGACTTCTACGCAGTATTTT.

The genes are TRBV4-1 and TRBJ1-5, with D possibly TRBD1 on 6 matching bases. Germline V gives CDR1 MGHRA, CDR2 YSYEKL. The V and J ends lost 0 bases and 7 bases respectively, with 16 bases between them. The CDR3 has 16 residues. The CDR3 DNA reads TGCGCCAGCAGCCAAGAGCAAGGGGGGGAAGGACAGCCCCAGCATTTT. Translation gives CASSQEQGGEGQPQHF.

The V and J genes are TRBV27 and TRBJ1-2; a weak D match, TRBD1 (6 bases). The CDR3 consists of 14 residues. V lost 4 bases to trimming and J lost 7 bases, with 16 bases between them. The germline V gene encodes CDR1 MNHEY and CDR2 SMNVEV (reference sequence). CDR3 in DNA: TGTGCCAGCAGTTCCCGGCCATACAGGGCTGGCTACACCTTC. It is translated as CASSSRPYRAGYTF.

This rearrangement joins TRBV15 to TRBJ1-2; 7 nucleotides agree with TRBD1. The trim removed 0 bases at V and 4 bases at J, leaving 8 bases unmatched. Looked up from germline, CDR1 is LNHNV and CDR2 is YYDKDF (reference sequence). There are 16 residues in the CDR3. CDR3 DNA: TGTGCCACCAGCAGAGATCCCCTACAGGGGAGCTATGGCTACACCTTC. It translates to CATSRDPLQGSYGYTF.

The rearrangement links TRBV9 to TRBJ2-2, with 13 bases aligning to TRBD2. The V gene end was trimmed by 3 bases and the J gene end by 7 bases; junction bases not matched to a gene: 0. Germline V gene data show CDR1 as SGDLS and CDR2 as YYNGEE. CDR3 length: 14 amino acids. CDR3 nucleotides: TGTGCCAGCAGCGGACTAGCGGGAGGCGGGGAGCTGTTTTTT. It specifies CASSGLAGGGELFF. The variable domain in full, with the rest retrieved from reference TRBV9 and TRBJ2-2, is DSGVTQTPKHLITATGQRVTLRCSPRSGDLSVYWYQQSLDQGLQFLIQYYNGEERAKGNILERFSAQQFPDLHSELNLSSLELGDSALYFCASSGLAGGGELFFGEGSRLTVL.

This rearrangement joins TRBV5-1 to TRBJ2-1, with TRBD2 matching over 11 bases. The CDR3 totals 15 residues. With V trimmed by 4 bases and J by 5 bases, 5 bases remained unmatched. Germline V CDR1 and CDR2: SGHRS, YFSETQ. As DNA, the CDR3 is TGCGCCAGCAGCGCCTGGGGACTAGCGGACAATGAGCAGTTCTTC. As protein: CASSAWGLADNEQFF.

V is TRBV6-6 and J is TRBJ1-5; D is undetermined. The V gene's germline CDR1 is MNHNY and CDR2 SVGAGI (reference sequence). V gave up 7 bases and J gave up 9 bases, with 19 bases separating them. The CDR3 sequence is 14 residues long. The CDR3 region is CASTLDLGIPPQHF. The CDR3 region has the DNA TGTGCCAGCACCTTAGACCTCGGGATTCCGCCCCAGCATTTT.

The chain joins TRBV28 to TRBJ1-2, with D unclear. Germline assignment: CDR1 MDHEN and CDR2 SYDVKM. CDR3 size: 12 residues. V lost 3 bases to trimming and J lost 8 bases, with 10 bases between them. CDR3 sequence (DNA): TGTGCCAGCAGTTTTACAGAGTACGGCTACACCTTC. Translating it yields CASSFTEYGYTF.

The chain combines TRBV12-2 with TRBJ1-5; TRBD1 is the table's D call and was not checked against the DNA. TRBV12-2 is recorded as a pseudogene. This CDR3 contains 22 residues. Written as DNA, the CDR3 is TGTGCAAGTCGCTTAGTGAGATCGGACTTTCCGGGACAGTCAAAATTCAATCAGCCCCAGCATTTT. This encodes CASRLVRSDFPGQSKFNQPQHF.

The rearrangement links TRBV5-1 to TRBJ2-1, with a tentative D call TRBD2 (5 bases). From germline, CDR1 is SGHRS and CDR2 YFSETQ. The CDR3 totals 15 residues. Trimming cost V 4 bases and J 5 bases, with 16 bases left between them. In nucleotides, the CDR3 is TGCGCCAGCAGCCCGCGGGCAGCAAATAACAATGAGCAGTTCTTC. Protein: CASSPRAANNNEQFF.

The chain has TRBV27 and TRBJ1-2; a weak D match, TRBD1 (5 bases). The CDR3 consists of 13 residues. Trimming left V 6 bases short and J 8 bases short, with 16 bases between. Looked up from germline, CDR1 is MNHEY and CDR2 is SMNVEV (reference sequence). Written as DNA, the CDR3 is TGTGCCAGCAGCCACGGGAGTAGGGGAGGCTACACCTTC. Its protein product is CASSHGSRGGYTF.

The chain uses TRBV27 and TRBJ1-5, with 7 bases lining up with TRBD1. With V trimmed by 6 bases and J by 4 bases, 9 bases remained unmatched. The CDR3 runs 15 residues. Germline CDR1 and CDR2: MNHEY and SMNVEV (reference sequence). This CDR3 is CASSRNRGPNQPQHF. CDR3 sequence (DNA): TGTGCCAGCAGCCGAAACAGGGGCCCAAATCAGCCCCAGCATTTT.

The chain combines TRBV18 with TRBJ1-1, with a weak D call TRBD1 (5 bases). V lost 4 bases and J 4 bases, leaving 16 bases between the germline ends. Per germline, CDR1 KGHSH and CDR2 LQKENI. The CDR3 spans 15 residues. Here the CDR3 DNA reads TGTGCCAGCTCACTTTTAGACAGAGGAGCCACTGAAGCTTTCTTT. Its translation is CASSLLDRGATEAFF.

This rearrangement joins TRBV7-9 to TRBJ2-3; D may be TRBD1 (6 bases). The germline V gene has CDR1 SEHNR and CDR2 FQNEAQ (reference sequence). This CDR3 region has 15 residues. With 4 bases removed from V and 4 bases from J, the gap between germline ends came to 15 bases. The CDR3 sequence: CASSYPTGIADTQYF. DNA for the CDR3: TGTGCCAGCAGCTATCCTACAGGGATAGCAGATACGCAGTATTTT. Full variable domain (missing parts from reference TRBV7-9 and TRBJ2-3): DTGVSQNPRHKITKRGQNVTFRCDPISEHNRLYWYRQTLGQGPEFLTYFQNEAQLEKSRLLSDRFSAERPKGSFSTLEIQRTEQGDSAMYLCASSYPTGIADTQYFGPGTRLTVL.

The gene calls are TRBV7-9 and TRBJ1-1, with 7 bases that match TRBD1. With V trimmed by 6 bases and J by 3 bases, 7 bases remained unmatched. Germline CDR1 and CDR2: SEHNR and FQNEAQ (reference sequence). The CDR3 sequence is 14 residues long. CDR3 in amino acids: CASRPTGRDTEAFF. CDR3 DNA sequence: TGTGCCAGCAGACCGACAGGGCGGGACACTGAAGCTTTCTTT.

This chain connects TRBV4-2 to TRBJ2-1, with D possibly TRBD1 on 6 matching bases. V was trimmed by 0 bases and J by 7 bases, leaving 16 bases between them. Per germline, CDR1 LGHNA and CDR2 YNFKEQ. The CDR3 is 16 amino acids. CDR3 DNA: TGTGCCAGCAGCCAAGATATAGACTCGAGGGGGAATGAGCAGTTCTTC. Its translation: CASSQDIDSRGNEQFF.

The gene calls are TRBV28 and TRBJ1-2; D unresolved. V was cut by 2 bases and J by 8 bases, with 9 bases left in between. CDR3 length: 12 amino acids. Per the germline V gene, CDR1 is MDHEN and CDR2 is SYDVKM. The CDR3 DNA follows: TGTGCCAGCAGTTTACGGGTACGCGGCTACACCTTC. It specifies CASSLRVRGYTF.

The CDR3 spells CASSSGSWETQYF. The CDR3 DNA sequence: TGTGCCAGCAGTTCTGGCTCCTGGGAGACCCAGTACTTC. The chain recombines TRBV28 with TRBJ2-5; D is undetermined. Germline V gene lookup returns CDR1 MDHEN and CDR2 SYDVKM. The CDR3 spans 13 residues. The V end was cut by 4 bases, the J end by 5 bases, with 11 bases between.

The J gene is TRBJ1-4, the V gene TRBV7-9, with 11 bases aligning to TRBD1. The length of the CDR3 is 18 residues. The J segment lost 8 bases and the V segment lost 3 bases, leaving 14 bases of the junction unmatched. Germline loops: CDR1 SEHNR, CDR2 FQNEAQ (reference sequence). The CDR3 nucleotides are TGTGCCAGCAGCTTTTCCGGGACAGGGGGGCCTCCAACCGAAAAACTGTTTTTT. Its translation: CASSFSGTGGPPTEKLFF. Based on the CDR3 plus reference TRBV7-9 and TRBJ1-4, the full variable domain is DTGVSQNPRHKITKRGQNVTFRCDPISEHNRLYWYRQTLGQGPEFLTYFQNEAQLEKSRLLSDRFSAERPKGSFSTLEIQRTEQGDSAMYLCASSFSGTGGPPTEKLFFGSGTQLSVL.

The rearrangement links TRBV4-1 to TRBJ2-3, with TRBD2 matching 13 bases. The junction had 5 bases not matched to a gene; V was cut back by 0 bases and J by 5 bases. The CDR3 is 17 residues long. CDR1 is MGHRA and CDR2 is YSYEKL in the germline V gene. CDR3 sequence reads: CASSQDGTSGVGDTQYF. CDR3 nucleotide sequence: TGCGCCAGCAGCCAAGATGGGACTAGCGGGGTTGGAGATACGCAGTATTTT.

The rearrangement joins TRBV19 to TRBJ2-1; possible D gene TRBD2, 5 bases. Germline-derived CDR1 and CDR2 are LNHDA and SQIVND (reference sequence). V lost 5 bases to trimming and J lost 0 bases, with 14 bases between them. The CDR3 spans 16 residues. The CDR3 spells CASSSRGAGSYNEQFF. In nucleotides, the CDR3 is TGTGCCAGTAGTTCGCGTGGCGCGGGCTCCTACAATGAGCAGTTCTTC.

This chain links TRBV9 with TRBJ2-5; possible D gene TRBD2, 7 bases. Trimming shortened V by 3 bases and J by 5 bases, and 14 bases separated the two germline ends. This CDR3 is built from 14 residues. CDR1 is SGDLS, CDR2 YYNGEE, per germline. This CDR3 is CASSGGGGKETQYF. The CDR3 coding sequence is TGTGCCAGCAGCGGAGGGGGGGGAAAGGAGACCCAGTACTTC.

The V gene is TRBV6-6, the J gene TRBJ1-5; 7 bases align to TRBD1. CDR1 is MNHNY and CDR2 is SVGAGI in the germline V gene (reference sequence). Trimming cost V 8 bases and J 7 bases; bases outside gene matches: 14. The CDR3 is 15 amino acids. The DNA of the CDR3 is TGTGCCAGCGGTGGAGGGGGCCAAGTCGGACAGCCCCAGCATTTT. It yields the protein CASGGGGQVGQPQHF.

The chain carries TRBV5-6 and TRBJ1-3; 9 bases are a match to TRBD1. The germline V gene encodes CDR1 SGHDT and CDR2 YYEEEE. The V gene end was trimmed by 7 bases and the J gene end by 1 base; junction bases not matched to a gene: 6. This CDR3 region has 15 residues. CDR3 residues: CASRGTGLSGNTIYF. The DNA for the CDR3 is TGTGCCAGCCGCGGGACAGGGCTTTCTGGAAACACCATATATTTT.

The chain uses TRBV10-3 and TRBJ2-1; 8 nucleotides match TRBD2. Germline-derived CDR1 and CDR2 are ENHRY and SYGVKD. The CDR3 loop spans 15 amino acids. V lost 0 bases to trimming and J lost 7 bases; unmatched junction nucleotides: 5. CDR3 coding DNA: TGTGCCATCAGTGAGTCTCCGGGAGGGCCAAATGAGCAGTTCTTC. It codes for CAISESPGGPNEQFF.

The rearrangement joins TRBV5-1 to TRBJ2-1, with D uncertain. Trimming took off 4 bases at V and 3 bases at J, with 14 bases between the two ends. The CDR3 has 15 amino acids. CDR1 SGHRS and CDR2 YFSETQ come from the germline V gene. DNA of the CDR3: TGCGCCAGCAGCCCGGATGGGTGGAGCTACAATGAGCAGTTCTTC. It specifies CASSPDGWSYNEQFF.

This chain connects TRBV6-5 to TRBJ1-1, with TRBD1 identical over 8 bases. The CDR3 totals 16 residues. After removal of 2 bases from V and 4 bases from J, the junction contained 9 bases not matched to a gene. Germline V CDR1 and CDR2: MNHEY, SVGAGI. This CDR3 reads CASSYLQGQGGTEAFF. CDR3 sequence (DNA): TGTGCCAGCAGTTACCTTCAAGGACAGGGTGGCACTGAAGCTTTCTTT.

This chain uses TRBV10-3 with TRBJ1-1, with a possible D match to TRBD1 (5 bases). This CDR3 spans 13 amino acids. From germline, CDR1 is ENHRY and CDR2 SYGVKD. V was cut by 4 bases and J by 4 bases, with 10 bases left in between. For the CDR3, the DNA is TGTGCCATCAGTGGGGGCCCGGGCACTGAAGCTTTCTTT. Protein sequence: CAISGGPGTEAFF.

The chain employs TRBV7-6 and TRBJ2-2, with TRBD2 identical over 14 bases. V dropped 5 bases and J dropped 7; count of bases not matched to a gene: 15. Germline lookup yields CDR1 SGHVS and CDR2 FNYEAQ. This CDR3 contains 19 residues. In DNA, the CDR3 is TGTGCCAGCAGCCCCACGGTCCCCGGGACTAGCGGGAGAAGCGGGGAGCTGTTTTTT. Protein sequence: CASSPTVPGTSGRSGELFF.

The chain couples TRBV5-4 to TRBJ2-2, with 10 positions matching TRBD2. CDR3 length: 16 residues. V shed 6 bases, J shed 4 bases, and the junction held 9 bases outside the gene matches. CDR1 and CDR2 (germline): SGHNT, YYREEE (reference sequence). The CDR3: CASNVLAGGGTGELFF. The CDR3 region has the DNA TGTGCCAGCAACGTCTTAGCGGGAGGAGGCACCGGGGAGCTGTTTTTT.